One TCR beta chain is described in this entry. The antigen is unknown. These data belong to a study of blood T cells in healthy people across ages. Next came a second PCR, run for about 7 to 12 cycles, which used a sample-barcoded 5' primer along with a J-beta primer mix. All cDNA molecules were each tagged by a template-switch adaptor with 12 random nucleotides. TCRdb reanalysed the 5' RACE reads using MiXCR and keeps one entry per CDR3 protein. The sample comprises approximately 880,000 distinct CDR3 sequences, roughly 52% of which are singletons, and around an eighth rests with the top ten. Broader study findings: From one million sequenced T cells, diversity estimates were lower bounds.

Per germline, CDR1 MRHNA and CDR2 SNTAGT. V was trimmed by 10 bases and J by 0 bases, leaving 16 bases between them. The CDR3 has 14 residues. V is TRBV6-4 and J is TRBJ2-7; D not certain. Input material: blood. This clonotype was obtained from a man aged 30 to 45 in good health. The CDR3, as DNA: TGTGCCATCCCGACGGGTTCGAGCTCCTACGAGCAGTACTTC. Protein product: CAIPTGSSSYEQYF.